Sequencing of this T cell receptor (beta chain) was carried out in a study of blood T cell dynamics during melanoma immunotherapy. This sample's time point: pre-treatment baseline. A fixed DNA input of about 350 ng was used per bulk PBMC sample. Sequenced by immunoSEQ multiplex PCR; TCRdb stores in-frame clones only, minus some. The sample carries approximately 23,000 clones, just under 90% recorded once. The CDR3 is 12 residues long. The germline V gene encodes CDR1 SQVTM and CDR2 ANQGSEA. The germline V and J ends were trimmed by 7 bases and 4 bases, with 12 bases remaining between them. The source is a human donor with melanoma. The chain recombines TRBV29-1 with TRBJ2-3; D may be TRBD1 (6 bases). The sequences come from blood, collected from a patient treated with checkpoint blockade. The DNA of the CDR3 is TGCAGCGCCGGACAGTATTCAGATACGCAGTATTTT. It encodes CSAGQYSDTQYF.